One and the same sample provided the 30 T cell receptor beta chains below, sequenced in a study of human T cells and chemical hapten exposure. One entry per CDR3 protein, called by TCRdb with MiXCR from the RACE reads. Of some 52,000 distinct CDR3 sequences detected, approximately 10% appear once; the ten largest clones hold under 2%. Time point meaning: patch test 1, 2 weeks after DPC sensitization. The treatment was: therapeutic diphenylcyclopropenone sensitization with weekly scalp DPC. Researchers extracted total RNA from unfractionated whole blood. Sequenced material: whole blood, taken in connection with sensitization to the hapten diphenylcyclopropenone (DPC). The receptors stem from a woman aged 40 to 49 with alopecia areata. Some clones in this sample may be carry-over from other donors' samples.

This clonotype was observed many times. CDR3: CASSRTGGGNQPQHF. The CDR3 DNA reads as TGTGCCAGCAGTCGGACAGGGGGCGGCAATCAGCCCCAGCATTTT. The chain links TRBV28 to TRBJ1-5; 11 bases are a match to TRBD1. The junction had 2 bases not matched to a gene; V was cut back by 5 bases and J by 2 bases. Germline CDR1 MDHEN, CDR2 SYDVKM. CDR3 size: 15 residues.

V and J are TRBV10-3 and TRBJ1-4; weak D call: TRBD1 (6 bases). The CDR3 runs to 15 residues. Trimming pared 0 bases from V and 6 bases from J, leaving 11 bases between. Germline V CDR1 and CDR2: ENHRY, SYGVKD. CDR3 in DNA: TGTGCCATCAGTGAGTCGAACAGGGAGTATGAAAAACTGTTTTTT. Amino acid sequence: CAISESNREYEKLFF.

The genes are TRBV7-2 and TRBJ2-3; D gene unclear. This CDR3 has 12 amino acids. The V end was cut by 4 bases, the J end by 6 bases, with 8 bases between. Germline V gene lookup returns CDR1 SGHTA and CDR2 FQGNSA. CDR3 sequence reads: CASSSYGDTQYF. In DNA, the CDR3 is TGTGCCAGCAGCTCGTATGGTGATACGCAGTATTTT.

A few counts support this clonotype. The chain is built from TRBV12-3 or TRBV12-4 and TRBJ2-7, with 12 positions matching TRBD2. After removal of 5 bases from V and 5 bases from J, the junction contained 4 bases not matched to a gene. The CDR3 is made up of 14 amino acids. The CDR3 region has the DNA TGTGCCAGCAGTCCGACTAGCGGGAGCAACGAGCAGTACTTC. The encoded protein is CASSPTSGSNEQYF.

This clonotype turned up a few times. The rearrangement links TRBV28 to TRBJ2-1, with D perhaps given as TRBD1 or TRBD2 (7 bases each). V was cut by 6 bases and J by 8 bases, with 20 bases left in between. There are 15 residues in the CDR3. Germline CDR1 and CDR2: MDHEN and SYDVKM. CDR3 sequence reads: CASSPLGGGSDEQFF. CDR3 bases: TGTGCCAGCAGCCCCCTGGGAGGGGGCTCTGATGAGCAGTTCTTC.

This clonotype was seen a handful of times. CDR3 sequence (DNA): TGTGCCAGCAGCGTATTTTCAGGGGGAAGCTCCTACGAGCAGTACTTC. This codes for CASSVFSGGSSYEQYF. V usage is TRBV9 and J usage is TRBJ2-7, with 7 bases aligning to TRBD1. This CDR3 region has 16 residues. Per germline, CDR1 SGDLS and CDR2 YYNGEE. V gave up 1 base and J gave up 0 bases; unmatched junction bases: 7.

This clonotype was picked up a small number of times. The V gene is TRBV7-3, the J gene TRBJ2-6; 10 bases are shared with TRBD1. V lost 5 bases and J lost 4; bases outside the gene matches: 5. The CDR3 contains 16 residues. Looked up from germline, CDR1 is SGHTA and CDR2 is FQGTGA. CDR3 loop: CASSLGTGVGANVLTF. The CDR3 coding sequence is TGTGCCAGCAGCCTGGGGACAGGGGTCGGGGCCAACGTCCTGACTTTC.

This clonotype was counted between two and nine times. This sequence joins TRBV29-1 and TRBJ2-3; 8 positions match TRBD1. This CDR3 spans 13 amino acids. CDR1 is SQVTM, CDR2 ANQGSEA, per germline. Trimming at V came to 7 bases and at J to 6 bases, leaving 9 bases not matched to a gene. The CDR3: CSAQGQGMDTQYF. In DNA form, the CDR3 reads TGCAGCGCCCAAGGACAGGGAATGGATACGCAGTATTTT.

CDR3 sequence (DNA): TGCAGTGCTAGAGTTAACGTCGACGGGGAGCTGTTTTTT. This codes for CSARVNVDGELFF. The chain combines TRBV20-1 with TRBJ2-2, with D hard to call. This CDR3 has 13 amino acids. Trimming took off 1 base at V and 7 bases at J, with 10 bases between the two ends. Germline V lookup: CDR1 DFQATT, CDR2 SNEGSKA (reference sequence).

The chain couples TRBV7-9 to TRBJ2-1; D is ambiguous. Trimming cost V 2 bases and J 9 bases, with 11 bases left between them. Germline values: CDR1 SEHNR, CDR2 FQNEAQ (reference sequence). The CDR3 covers 13 residues. The CDR3 nucleotides are TGTGCCAGCAGCTTAAGTTCCAGGCCTGAGCAGTTCTTC. Encoded protein: CASSLSSRPEQFF.

The chain recombines TRBV20-1 with TRBJ1-1; D is uncertain. The ends were cut back, 6 bases at V and 6 bases at J, with 17 bases in the middle. Germline V gene sequence: CDR1 DFQATT, CDR2 SNEGSKA (reference sequence). There are 13 residues in the CDR3. The CDR3: CSAPPADGPEAFF. CDR3 DNA: TGCAGTGCCCCCCCGGCGGACGGCCCTGAAGCTTTCTTT.

The sample holds a few counts of this clonotype. The genes are TRBV6-5 and TRBJ2-1, with D unresolved. Germline V CDR1 and CDR2: MNHEY, SVGAGI. The CDR3 consists of 15 residues. Trimming removed 6 bases at V and 0 bases at J, with 12 bases between. The CDR3 nucleotides read TGTGCCAGCAGACCCGGAATGAGCTCCTACAATGAGCAGTTCTTC. It is translated as CASRPGMSSYNEQFF.

The chain uses TRBV7-9 and TRBJ2-2; D might be TRBD2 (6 bases). CDR3 length equals 14 residues. V was shortened by 5 bases and J by 7 bases, with 14 bases between the two germline ends. The germline CDR1 and CDR2 sequences are SEHNR and FQNEAQ (reference sequence). CDR3 bases: TGTGCCAGCAGCCCCGGGACTTCACGCGGGGAGCTGTTTTTT. It is translated as CASSPGTSRGELFF.

This clonotype appeared many times. The chain recombines TRBV11-2 with TRBJ2-5, with D possibly matching TRBD2 (6 bases). CDR1 is SGHAT and CDR2 is FQNNGV in the germline V gene. The germline V and J ends were trimmed by 5 bases and 1 base, with 14 bases remaining between them. This CDR3 has 15 residues. The CDR3 is CASSRTAGLQETQYF. The CDR3 coding sequence is TGTGCCAGCAGCCGGACGGCGGGGCTCCAAGAGACCCAGTACTTC. Complete variable domain (other parts from reference TRBV11-2 and TRBJ2-5): EAGVAQSPRYKIIEKRQSVAFWCNPISGHATLYWYQQILGQGPKLLIQFQNNGVVDDSQLPKDRFSAERLKGVDSTLKIQPAKLEDSAVYLCASSRTAGLQETQYFGPGTRLLVL.

The chain employs TRBV10-3 and TRBJ2-7; TRBD1 aligns across 7 bases. Germline V gene data show CDR1 as ENHRY and CDR2 as SYGVKD. Germline trimming cut 7 bases from V and 3 bases from J; bases unmatched to any gene: 9. This CDR3 is built from 14 residues. Written as DNA, the CDR3 is TGTGCCATCATGGACGGGCAGGGGGACTACGAGCAGTACTTC. Translated, it gives CAIMDGQGDYEQYF.

The chain is built from TRBV2 and TRBJ2-1; D not certain. CDR1 and CDR2 from the germline V gene are SNHLY and FYNNEI. The V end lost 6 bases, the J end lost 0 bases, and 12 bases lay between the germline ends. CDR3 length: 15 amino acids. Here the CDR3 DNA reads TGTGCCAGCAGCGCCTATCATTCCTCCTACAATGAGCAGTTCTTC. This gives the protein CASSAYHSSYNEQFF.

Ten or more counts support this clonotype. The CDR3 here is CASSPRQRNTEAFF. The DNA for the CDR3 is TGTGCCAGCAGCCCCAGACAGCGAAACACTGAAGCTTTCTTT. The chain uses TRBV5-4 and TRBJ1-1, with D possibly TRBD1 on 5 matching bases. Germline CDR1 reads SGHNT; CDR2 reads YYREEE (reference sequence). The V and J ends lost 4 bases and 2 bases respectively, with 12 bases between them. The CDR3 has 14 amino acids.

This clonotype occurred a few times. The rearrangement joins TRBV29-1 to TRBJ1-1; D call uncertain. Trimming cost V 7 bases and J 0 bases, with 12 bases left between them. CDR3 length: 13 residues. Germline V lookup: CDR1 SQVTM, CDR2 ANQGSEA. CDR3 region: CSAKSRVNTEAFF. CDR3 nucleotide sequence: TGCAGCGCTAAGTCTCGAGTGAACACTGAAGCTTTCTTT.

In this sample, this clonotype turned up a few times. The rearrangement uses TRBV23-1 and TRBJ2-5, with 10 bases identical to TRBD2. TRBV23-1 is given ORF status, its function remaining uncertain. This CDR3 region has 21 residues. With 4 bases clipped from V and 1 base from J, the junction kept 21 bases outside the gene matches. CDR3 nucleotide sequence: TGCGCCAGCAGTCCGCAGCAGAGGCCCAGAAGAGGACTAGCGGTCCAAGAGACCCAGTACTTC. As protein: CASSPQQRPRRGLAVQETQYF.

As regards this clonotype: Given a much more abundant clone one base away, this may be a read error. The chain links TRBV7-9 to TRBJ1-1; tentatively, D is TRBD1 (6 bases). The CDR3 has 12 amino acids. CDR1 is SEHNR, CDR2 FQNEAQ, per germline (reference sequence). The CDR3 protein is CARSLSQGRAFF. The CDR3 DNA sequence: TGTGCCCGCAGCTTATCCCAGGGGCGAGCTTTCTTT.

This clonotype was observed at least ten times. V gene TRBV4-1 combines with J gene TRBJ1-4; D unclear. The V end lost 5 bases, the J end lost 0 bases, and 10 bases lay between the germline ends. Germline V gene lookup returns CDR1 MGHRA and CDR2 YSYEKL. The CDR3 covers 15 residues. The CDR3 sequence is CASSLRLTTNEKLFF. CDR3 nucleotides: TGCGCCAGCAGCTTACGGTTAACAACTAATGAAAAACTGTTTTTT.

As for this clonotype: This may come from a read error, since a much larger clone is one base off. Written as DNA, the CDR3 is TGTGCCAGCAGCCCCGATCTATACCAAGAGACCCAGTACTTC. Amino acids: CASSPDLYQETQYF. The chain uses TRBV7-2 and TRBJ2-5, with unresolved D. This CDR3 contains 14 residues. Germline CDR1 SGHTA, CDR2 FQGNSA. Trimming pared 5 bases from V and 0 bases from J, leaving 10 bases between.

This clonotype was counted between two and nine times. V usage is TRBV29-1 and J usage is TRBJ2-7; D is perhaps TRBD1 or TRBD2 (5 bases each). The CDR3 totals 15 residues. Trimming cost V 5 bases and J 1 base, with 18 bases left between them. CDR1 is SQVTM and CDR2 is ANQGSEA in the germline V gene. The CDR3: CSVLVWGIESYEQYF. The CDR3 nucleotides are TGCAGCGTTCTTGTCTGGGGGATAGAGTCCTACGAGCAGTACTTC.

The chain uses TRBV29-1 and TRBJ2-2; D ambiguous. Deletions cut 2 bases from V and 6 bases from J, with 4 bases between. Per germline, CDR1 SQVTM and CDR2 ANQGSEA. CDR3 length: 11 residues. The CDR3 sequence: CSVEKSGELFF. The CDR3 DNA reads TGCAGCGTTGAAAAGTCCGGGGAGCTGTTTTTT.

This clonotype was observed at least ten times. This chain joins TRBV12-3 or TRBV12-4 and TRBJ1-4, with D possibly matching TRBD1 (5 bases). V dropped 6 bases and J dropped 0 bases, with 8 bases sitting between them. The CDR3 totals 14 residues. In DNA form, the CDR3 reads TGTGCCAGCAGAGGGGATGCAACTAATGAAAAACTGTTTTTT. Translation gives CASRGDATNEKLFF.

This sequence joins TRBV28 and TRBJ2-7, with D uncertain. Germline V gene lookup returns CDR1 MDHEN and CDR2 SYDVKM. Trimming pared 6 bases from V and 4 bases from J, leaving 7 bases between. There are 11 residues in the CDR3. CDR3: CASSIWYEQYF. The CDR3 nucleotides read TGTGCCAGCAGCATATGGTACGAGCAGTACTTC. The entire variable domain, with the rest obtained from reference TRBV28 and TRBJ2-7, is as follows: DVKVTQSSRYLVKRTGEKVFLECVQDMDHENMFWYRQDPGLGLRLIYFSYDVKMKEKGDIPEGYSVSREKKERFSLILESASTNQTSMYLCASSIWYEQYFGPGTRLTVT.

In this sample, this clonotype turned up many times. The rearrangement joins TRBV19 to TRBJ1-5; 7 nucleotides agree with TRBD1. The V gene end was trimmed by 3 bases and the J gene end by 0 bases; junction bases not matched to a gene: 11. The germline V gene has CDR1 LNHDA and CDR2 SQIVND (reference sequence). There are 18 residues in the CDR3. CDR3 sequence (DNA): TGTGCCAGTAGTATTTCGGGACAGAACCGCTATAGCAATCAGCCCCAGCATTTT. Protein sequence: CASSISGQNRYSNQPQHF.

This clonotype was detected ten times or more. The J gene is TRBJ2-1, the V gene TRBV27; TRBD2 agrees at 9 bases. Per the germline V gene, CDR1 is MNHEY and CDR2 is SMNVEV (reference sequence). CDR3 length: 16 amino acids. Unmatched junction bases numbered 9, after V lost 3 bases and J lost 6 bases. The CDR3 nucleotides read TGTGCCAGCAGTTTGATTTTGGCGGGAGGGCTCAATGAGCAGTTCTTC. Its translation is CASSLILAGGLNEQFF.

In its sample, this clonotype was seen many times. This sequence joins TRBV6-6 and TRBJ2-7; D remains ambiguous. Per the germline V gene, CDR1 is MNHNY and CDR2 is SVGAGI (reference sequence). Trimming pared 3 bases from V and 3 bases from J, leaving 12 bases between. This CDR3 spans 14 amino acids. CDR3 sequence: CASSYPPNIYEQYF. The CDR3 region has the DNA TGTGCCAGCAGTTATCCGCCTAATATCTACGAGCAGTACTTC.

In nucleotides, the CDR3 is TGTGCCATCAGTGAGTCTGGAAATTCACCCCTCCACTTT. This sequence encodes CAISESGNSPLHF. V is TRBV10-3 and J is TRBJ1-6, with no clear D. In germline, CDR1 is ENHRY, CDR2 SYGVKD. The CDR3 has 13 residues. With 0 bases removed from V and 7 bases from J, the gap between germline ends came to 4 bases.